Listed here are 13 T cell receptor beta chains from one sample, sequenced in a study of blood T cell repertoires in COVID-19. Only in-frame clones appear in the TCRdb table, and some are missing; sequencing was by immunoSEQ multiplex PCR. The sample lists over 400,000 clones, 85% to 90% seen once, with roughly 8.3% in the top ten. The sequenced material came from peripheral blood. These receptors originate from a woman in her forties or fifties with COVID-19, enrolled during active disease.

The chain employs TRBV25-1 and TRBJ1-1, with D hard to call. Germline CDR1 reads MGHDK; CDR2 reads SYGVNS. The CDR3 covers 12 residues. Deletions cut 6 bases from V and 7 bases from J, with 12 bases between. CDR3 sequence (DNA): TGTGCCAGCAGACCACCGGGTCTTGAAGCTTTCTTT. It specifies CASRPPGLEAFF.

This clone was recorded once. Mismatch with germline at one junction end may stem from a read error. The CDR3 nucleotides are TGCGCCAGCAGCTTGGCCCTGGGACAGAAGAACATTGAAGCTTTCTTT. Translated, it gives CASSLALGQKNIEAFF. J is TRBJ1-1 and V is TRBV5-1; TRBD1 matches 7 bases. The CDR3 extends over 16 amino acids. Germline values: CDR1 SGHRS, CDR2 YFSETQ.

The V and J genes are TRBV29-1 and TRBJ2-2; the D is unclear. The CDR3 sequence is 11 residues long. Per the germline V gene, CDR1 is SQVTM and CDR2 is ANQGSEA. Trimming pared 7 bases from V and 2 bases from J, leaving 5 bases between. CDR3 sequence (DNA): TGCAGCGGGAGAAACACCGGGGAGCTGTTTTTT. Translating gives CSGRNTGELFF.

CDR3 sequence (DNA): TGTGCCAGCAGCCCCCTACCCTCTCCCCATGGCTACACCTTC. As protein: CASSPLPSPHGYTF. The chain combines TRBV3-1 (or the pseudogene TRBV3-2) with TRBJ1-2; no clear D gene. Between the trimmed V and J ends, which lost 4 bases and 6 bases, there was a span of 15 bases. This CDR3 comprises 14 residues. Germline V gene data show CDR1 as LGHDT and CDR2 as YNNKEL (reference sequence).

This chain links TRBV18 with TRBJ1-1; D uncertain. This CDR3 is built from 14 residues. V dropped 8 bases and J dropped 2 bases, with 15 bases sitting between them. Germline CDR1 and CDR2: KGHSH and LQKENI. CDR3 bases: TGTGCCAGCGCCGAGAGCGGCAGTAACACTGAAGCTTTCTTT. Its protein is CASAESGSNTEAFF.

The chain uses TRBV9 and TRBJ2-3; possibly TRBD2 for D (5 bases). The CDR3 extends over 15 amino acids. Germline V gives CDR1 SGDLS, CDR2 YYNGEE. V lost 1 base and J lost 1, with 10 bases in between. CDR3 coding DNA: TGTGCCAGCAGCGTATCTGGAGGTGGCACAGATACGCAGTATTTT. Its translation is CASSVSGGGTDTQYF.

This chain joins TRBV5-1 and TRBJ1-2; TRBD1 matches 7 bases. In germline, CDR1 is SGHRS, CDR2 YFSETQ. The CDR3 length is 15 residues. Unmatched junction bases numbered 11, after V lost 2 bases and J lost 7 bases. CDR3 sequence: CASSLGPTGEVGYTF. CDR3 sequence (DNA): TGCGCCAGCAGCTTAGGGCCTACAGGGGAAGTTGGCTACACCTTC.

The gene calls are TRBV24-1 and TRBJ2-1; a weak D match, TRBD2 (7 bases). V lost 3 bases and J 5 bases, leaving 19 bases between the germline ends. Germline lookup yields CDR1 KGHDR and CDR2 SFDVKD. This CDR3 comprises 17 residues. CDR3 protein: CATSDARGLAANNEQFF. The CDR3 DNA reads TGTGCCACCAGTGATGCCCGGGGGCTAGCGGCCAACAATGAGCAGTTCTTC.

This rearrangement joins TRBV15 to TRBJ2-7, with 10 bases fitting TRBD1. J lost 4 bases, V lost 5 bases, and 5 bases had no gene match. Germline values: CDR1 LNHNV, CDR2 YYDKDF (reference sequence). The CDR3 contains 14 residues. The CDR3 nucleotides are TGTGCCACCAGCCCGACAGGGGGCGGGTACGAGCAGTACTTC. This translates into CATSPTGGGYEQYF.

CDR3 loop: CASSLTDNEQFF. The CDR3 bases are TGCGCCAGCAGCTTGACAGACAATGAGCAGTTCTTC. This sequence joins TRBV5-1 and TRBJ2-1, with D unresolved. V lost 1 base, J lost 5 bases, and 4 bases lay in between. The germline CDR1 and CDR2 sequences are SGHRS and YFSETQ. The CDR3 totals 12 residues.

The rearrangement joins TRBV10-3 to TRBJ2-2; the match to TRBD1 covers 7 bases. Losses at the gene ends were 0 bases for V and 3 bases for J; bases not matched to a gene: 13. Germline loops: CDR1 ENHRY, CDR2 SYGVKD. The CDR3 extends over 19 amino acids. CDR3 protein: CAISESDPSTGADTGELFF. In nucleotides, the CDR3 is TGTGCCATCAGTGAGTCTGATCCGTCAACAGGGGCCGACACCGGGGAGCTGTTTTTT.

The rearrangement joins TRBV6-2 or TRBV6-3 to TRBJ1-4; D gene unclear. From germline, CDR1 is MNHEY and CDR2 SVGEGT. V was pared by 5 bases and J by 0 bases, with 7 bases between. This CDR3 is 14 amino acids long. This chain's CDR3 is CASSHFATNEKLFF. CDR3 bases: TGTGCCAGCAGTCATTTTGCAACTAATGAAAAACTGTTTTTT.

A remark on this clone: Additional DNA sequences in this sample encode the identical CDR3. The rearrangement joins TRBV24-1 to TRBJ1-5; possible D gene TRBD1, 5 bases. Germline CDR1 is KGHDR and CDR2 is SFDVKD. This CDR3 region has 18 residues. The CDR3 nucleotides read TGTGCTACCCCGCGGTTTGCGGGGCAGCGAACTAGCAATCAGCCCCAGCATTTT. This translates into CATPRFAGQRTSNQPQHF.